This entry is about one TCR beta chain. V was clipped by 3 bases and J by 8 bases; unmatched bases: 5. This CDR3 has 15 residues. CDR1 SGDLS and CDR2 YYNGEE come from the germline V gene. These data come from a study of T-cell memory formation after mild COVID-19. The 5'RACE method, run with constant-segment primers, produced TCR alpha and TCR beta cDNA libraries (carrying sample barcodes and UMIs). MiXCR, applied by TCRdb to the 5' RACE reads, yields one record per CDR3 protein. This sample has 450,000 to 700,000 distinct CDR3 sequences, with roughly 18% found just once. This chain uses TRBV9 with TRBJ2-1; 13 nucleotides agree with TRBD2. This clonotype originated in an adult woman who had mild COVID-19 (a few samples of this study predate the infection). Cell type and time point are not known. The source material was PBMCs or a T cell subset sorted from them (not recorded which). CDR3 region: CASSARTSGSDEQFF. The CDR3 nucleotides are TGTGCCAGCAGCGCGAGGACTAGCGGGAGCGATGAGCAGTTCTTC. Combining the CDR3 with reference TRBV9 and TRBJ2-1 gives the whole variable domain DSGVTQTPKHLITATGQRVTLRCSPRSGDLSVYWYQQSLDQGLQFLIQYYNGEERAKGNILERFSAQQFPDLHSELNLSSLELGDSALYFCASSARTSGSDEQFFGPGTRLTVL.